A selection of T cell receptor beta chains follows, all from one sample in a study of blood T cell repertoires in COVID-19. Libraries were prepared by immunoSEQ multiplex PCR; TCRdb keeps only in-frame clonotypes and omits some of them. The table includes fewer than 400,000 clones, approximately 87% detected once. Sequenced material: PBMCs or T cells enriched from blood (not recorded which). All receptors derive from a woman aged 45-65 years who had recovered from COVID-19. Both conserved end residues are part of each CDR3. Fields, in order: D gene, CDR3 length, clone size, J gene, V gene, CDR3 DNA, CDR3 protein. D genes are given only for firm matches. The listing skips clone size in some rows; elsewhere it reads once, few, many or a size class.

>NA|11|NA|TRBJ2-7|TRBV30
TGTGCCTGGAGTGTTACCTACGAGCAGTACTTC
CAWSVTYEQYF
>NA|12|NA|TRBJ1-2|TRBV5-4
TGTGCCAGCAGCCGGGAGGCGGTTGGCTACACCTTC
CASSREAVGYTF
>NA|15|NA|TRBJ2-7|TRBV7-2
TGTGCCAGCAGCTTAGGCAGGGGAAGAGCCTACGAGCAGTACTTC
CASSLGRGRAYEQYF
>TRBD2|13|NA|TRBJ2-5|TRBV29-1
TGCAGCGTTGCCACTAGCGTCGAAGAGACCCAGTACTTC
CSVATSVEETQYF
>TRBD1|15|NA|TRBJ2-1|TRBV2
TGTGCCAGCACCCTTAGACAGGGGCTTTACAATGAGCAGTTCTTC
CASTLRQGLYNEQFF
>NA|16|NA|TRBJ2-1|TRBV19
TGTGCCAGTAGTATACGAGGGTTAGGCTCCTACAATGAGCAGTTCTTC
CASSIRGLGSYNEQFF
>NA|10|NA|TRBJ2-4|TRBV2
TGTGCCAGCAGCCGGGACACCGTACTCTTC
CASSRDTVLF
>NA|13|once|TRBJ1-2|TRBV19
TGTGCCAGTAAACCCGACAGCAACTATGGCTACACCTTC
CASKPDSNYGYTF
>NA|13|once|TRBJ1-2|TRBV28
TGTGCCAGCAGTCGCCTATCTTTAGATGGCTACACCTTC
CASSRLSLDGYTF
>NA|15|NA|TRBJ2-7|TRBV5-1
TGCGCCAGCAGCGACGACAGTGCCCTCTTGGACGAGCAGTACTTC
CASSDDSALLDEQYF
>NA|16|NA|TRBJ2-3|TRBV7-2
TGTGCCAGCAGCTTCGGAGGTGCCCAAAGCACAGATACGCAGTATTTT
CASSFGGAQSTDTQYF
>NA|14|NA|TRBJ2-7|TRBV7-7
TGTGCTAGCAGCTTAGAGTCCGGGGACTACGAGCAGTACTTC
CASSLESGDYEQYF
>TRBD1|14|NA|TRBJ1-1|TRBV5-1
TGCGCCAGCTCCCTGACAGGGCAGTTCACTGAAGCTTTCTTT
CASSLTGQFTEAFF
>NA|13|NA|TRBJ1-5|TRBV6-5
TGTGCCAGCAGTTACTCCAGGTATCAGCCCCAGCATTTT
CASSYSRYQPQHF
>NA|16|NA|TRBJ1-4|TRBV21-1
TGTGCCAGCAGCCCCCCTTGGGACAGGAACTATGAAAAACTGTTTTTT
CASSPPWDRNYEKLFF
>TRBD1|15|NA|TRBJ2-3|TRBV2
TGTGCCAGCGGGACAGGGGGCATTAGCAAAGATACGCAGTATTTT
CASGTGGISKDTQYF
>TRBD1|12|NA|TRBJ1-2|TRBV30
TGTGCCTGGAGCAGGGGGCCTCGTGGCTACACCTTC
CAWSRGPRGYTF
>NA|15|few|TRBJ2-7|TRBV2
TGTGCCAGCAGTGAAAGACAGCCAAGTTCCTACGAGCAGTACTTC
CASSERQPSSYEQYF
>TRBD1|12|NA|TRBJ1-2|TRBV6-5
TGTGCCAGCAGTTACCCGGGACAGGGCTACACCTTC
CASSYPGQGYTF
>NA|12|NA|TRBJ1-2|TRBV6-2/TRBV6-3
TGTGCCAGCAGCCAAGGGGGGGCCGGCTACACCTTC
CASSQGGAGYTF
>NA|15|few|TRBJ1-2|TRBV5-5
TGTGCCAGCAGCTTGGGAGACGGAGGGATCTATGGCTACACCTTC
CASSLGDGGIYGYTF
>NA|17|NA|TRBJ1-5|TRBV12-5
TGTGCTAGTGGTCCGAAGCGGGGCCAGGGGAGCAATCAGCCCCAGCATTTT
CASGPKRGQGSNQPQHF
>TRBD1|16|NA|TRBJ2-5|TRBV18
TGTGCCAGCTCGACCCGGGACAGTAGGCTTCAGGAGACCCAGTACTTC
CASSTRDSRLQETQYF
>TRBD1|14|NA|TRBJ2-5|TRBV24-1
TGTGCCACCAGTGACCCCGGACAGGGTCGGACCCAGTACTTC
CATSDPGQGRTQYF
>TRBD1|16|NA|TRBJ1-1|TRBV7-9
TGTGCCAGCAGCTCCTCGTTGACAGGGTGGGTCACTGAAGCTTTCTTT
CASSSSLTGWVTEAFF
>TRBD1|15|many|TRBJ1-2|TRBV5-1
TGCGCCAGCAGCTTAACGGGACAGGGAAGCAATGGCTACACCTTC
CASSLTGQGSNGYTF
>NA|14|NA|TRBJ2-7|TRBV5-1
TGCGCCAGCAGCTCACGACAGTCATCCTACGAGCAGTACTTC
CASSSRQSSYEQYF
>TRBD2|15|NA|TRBJ2-3|TRBV7-3
TGTGCCAGCAGCACGCTAGCGGGGGGCACAGATACGCAGTATTTT
CASSTLAGGTDTQYF
>TRBD1|16|few|TRBJ1-3|TRBV4-1
TGCGCCAGCAGCCAAGAAGGGGGCTTCTCTGGAAACACCATATATTTT
CASSQEGGFSGNTIYF
>NA|15|NA|TRBJ2-1|TRBV7-2
TGTGCCAGCAGCTTAGCAGGGAGGTCGGTCAATGAGCAGTTCTTC
CASSLAGRSVNEQFF
>TRBD2|16|NA|TRBJ2-3|TRBV5-1
TGCGCCAGCAGCCCGATATTTGGGGGGGATGCAGATACGCAGTATTTT
CASSPIFGGDADTQYF
>NA|13|NA|TRBJ1-2|TRBV10-3
TGTGCCATCAGTGTTGAAGGGGGCTATGGCTACACCTTC
CAISVEGGYGYTF
>NA|18|NA|TRBJ2-6|TRBV7-9
TGTGCCAGCAGCTTAGCCGGGCAGGGTAGGACTGGGGCCAACGTCCTGACTTTC
CASSLAGQGRTGANVLTF
>TRBD1|15|NA|TRBJ2-7|TRBV5-1
TGCGCCAGCAGCCCCGGACAGGGAAGCTTGGGGGAGCAGTACTTC
CASSPGQGSLGEQYF
>NA|13|NA|TRBJ2-1|TRBV5-4
TGTGCCAGCAGCTTGGTGGGGGGATCTGGGCAGTTCTTC
CASSLVGGSGQFF
>NA|14|NA|TRBJ1-1|TRBV5-1
TGCGCCAGCAGCTCAGACGGCGGTTGGGCTGAAGCTTTCTTT
CASSSDGGWAEAFF
>NA|13|NA|TRBJ1-3|TRBV19
TGTGCCAGTGCTACAGGGCTGGAAAACACCATATATTTT
CASATGLENTIYF
>TRBD2|15|NA|TRBJ2-1|TRBV19
TGTGCCAGTAGTATAGCTAGCGGGGGGGTCTATGAGCAGTTCTTC
CASSIASGGVYEQFF
>NA|15|once|TRBJ2-3|TRBV24-1
TGTGCCACCAGTCCTGGGAGACAGGGCACAGATACGCAGTATTTT
CATSPGRQGTDTQYF
>NA|12|NA|TRBJ1-2|TRBV7-9
TGTGCCAGCAGCAAAGGGGCTTCAGGCTACACCTTC
CASSKGASGYTF
>TRBD1|18|NA|TRBJ2-3|TRBV9
TGTGCCAGCAGCCGACCGACCTATAGACAGGGGAAACCGGATACGCAGTATTTT
CASSRPTYRQGKPDTQYF
>TRBD1|13|NA|TRBJ1-1|TRBV10-3
TGTGCCATCAGTCCGGACAGGGACACTGAAGCTTTCTTT
CAISPDRDTEAFF
>NA|16|NA|TRBJ1-1|TRBV9
TGTGCCAGCAGCAGGACAGTTTCCACAGCGAACACTGAAGCTTTCTTT
CASSRTVSTANTEAFF
>NA|14|NA|TRBJ1-6|TRBV7-2
TGTGCCAGCAGCTTAGCCCAGGGAAGGCCACCCCTCCACTTT
CASSLAQGRPPLHF
>NA|14|NA|TRBJ2-7|TRBV18
TGTGCCAGCTCACCCGGGACAAGCTCCTACGAGCAGTACTTC
CASSPGTSSYEQYF
>TRBD1|19|NA|TRBJ1-4|TRBV7-9
TGTGCCAGCAGCAAACGGGACAGGGGGCTTTATTTAACTAATGAAAAACTGTTTTTT
CASSKRDRGLYLTNEKLFF
>NA|12|NA|TRBJ1-1|TRBV5-5
TGTGCCAGCAGCTTTCCAGACACTGAAGCTTTCTTT
CASSFPDTEAFF
>NA|16|NA|TRBJ1-2|TRBV3-1/TRBV3-2
TGTGCCAGCAGCCCGTTCTCGGGGGGGACTAACTATGGCTACACCTTC
CASSPFSGGTNYGYTF
>NA|14|NA|TRBJ2-5|TRBV18
TGTGCCAGCTCACCACTCCCGTACCAAGAGACCCAGTACTTC
CASSPLPYQETQYF
>NA|15|NA|TRBJ1-1|TRBV30
TGTGCCTGGAGTCCCGAAAACACGTTGAACACTGAAGCTTTCTTT
CAWSPENTLNTEAFF
>NA|15|NA|TRBJ1-4|TRBV18
TGTGCCAGCTCACGGGCAGGACATTCCGTTGAAAAACTGTTTTTT
CASSRAGHSVEKLFF
>NA|15|NA|TRBJ2-7|TRBV3-1/TRBV3-2
TGTGCCAGCAGCCAGTCTAACAGAGTTCCCTACGAGCAGTACTTC
CASSQSNRVPYEQYF
>TRBD1|18|NA|TRBJ1-5|TRBV19
TGTGCCAGTAGTATCCTCAGAACGACAGGGAGTAGCAATCAGCCCCAGCATTTT
CASSILRTTGSSNQPQHF
>NA|13|few|TRBJ1-5|TRBV4-1
TGCGCCAGCAGCCCCCCCGGGATCCGGCCCCAGCATTTT
CASSPPGIRPQHF
>TRBD2|18|NA|TRBJ2-1|TRBV19
TGTGCCAGTAGTATTTTGCCTAGCGGGGGGGAGTCATACAATGAGCAGTTCTTC
CASSILPSGGESYNEQFF
>NA|12|NA|TRBJ1-2|TRBV2
TGTGCCAGCAGTGGACTCCTTACAAGCTACACCTTC
CASSGLLTSYTF
>TRBD1|15|few|TRBJ2-7|TRBV18
TGTGCCAGCTCCGGTCGTGAGACAGGGGGATTGGAGCAGTACTTC
CASSGRETGGLEQYF
>TRBD1|14|NA|TRBJ2-3|TRBV5-1
TGCGCCAGCAGCTCAGGACAGGACACAGATACGCAGTATTTT
CASSSGQDTDTQYF
>TRBD2|16|NA|TRBJ2-2|TRBV4-1
TGCGCCAGCAGCCAAGATCGGGTAGCGGGGACCGGGGAGCTGTTTTTT
CASSQDRVAGTGELFF